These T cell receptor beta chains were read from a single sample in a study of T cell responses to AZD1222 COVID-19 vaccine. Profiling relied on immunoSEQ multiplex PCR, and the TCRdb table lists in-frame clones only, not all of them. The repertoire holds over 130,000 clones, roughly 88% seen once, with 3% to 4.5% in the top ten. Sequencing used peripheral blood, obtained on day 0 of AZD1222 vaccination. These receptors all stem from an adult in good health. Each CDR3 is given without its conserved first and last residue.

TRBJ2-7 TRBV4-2 ASSQHIERSVGYEQY
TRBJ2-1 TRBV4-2 ASSQEASASYNEQF
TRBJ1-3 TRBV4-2 ASSQGLDGNTIY
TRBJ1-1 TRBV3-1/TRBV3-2 ASSTPGQGPEAF
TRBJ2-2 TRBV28 ASSLAGTGLTGELF
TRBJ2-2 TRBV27 ASSLPTGELF
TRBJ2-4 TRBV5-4 ASSADRGGIQY
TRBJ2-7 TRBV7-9 ASSLGEVSYEQY
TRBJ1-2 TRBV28 ASSLGDGYT
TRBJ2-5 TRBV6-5 ASKRREGPETQY
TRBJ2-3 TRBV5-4 ASSRRGLAGGIDTQY
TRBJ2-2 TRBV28 ASLRLAHTGELF
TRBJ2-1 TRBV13 ASSRRLDNEQF
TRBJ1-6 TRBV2 ASRDSGSSLTPLH
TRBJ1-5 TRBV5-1 ASSPRGGNQPQH
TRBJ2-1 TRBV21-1 ASSRLRRENGEQF
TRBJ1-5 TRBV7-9 ASSLDPGESSQPQH
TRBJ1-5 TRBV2 ASSLGTVSNQPQH
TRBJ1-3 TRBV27 ASSFSRGNTIY
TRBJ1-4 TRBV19 ASSISGQVDEKLF
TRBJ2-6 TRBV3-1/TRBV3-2 ASSLASGASVLT
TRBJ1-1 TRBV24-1 ATSDFGSNTEAF
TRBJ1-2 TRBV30 AWRPWGIESYGYT
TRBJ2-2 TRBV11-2 ASSLDVSRGTGELF
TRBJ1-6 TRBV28 ASSFRDSNSPLH
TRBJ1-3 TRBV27 ASRTMGGAGGNTIY
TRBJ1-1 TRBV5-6 ASSLARFTEAF
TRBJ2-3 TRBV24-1 ATSDLRRAGETDTQY
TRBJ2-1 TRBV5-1 ASGPGLADYNEQF
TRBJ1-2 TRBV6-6 ASSRDSYT
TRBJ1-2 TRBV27 ASSFQGGTYGYT
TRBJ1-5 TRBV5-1 ASSLGTTGHQPQH
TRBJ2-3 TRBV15 ATSTKAGGGADTQY
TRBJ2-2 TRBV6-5 ASNPGQGVTGELF
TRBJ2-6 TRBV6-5 ASSYSTDLRVLT
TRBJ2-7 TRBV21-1 ASSNAGKPPGQSDEQY
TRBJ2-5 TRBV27 ASSPGQGLYIQETQY
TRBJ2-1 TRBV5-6 ASSLGGRAAYEQF
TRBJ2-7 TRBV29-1 SVQTKTGNEQY
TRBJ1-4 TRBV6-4 ASAGQEGEKLF
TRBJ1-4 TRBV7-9 ASSLSGTPNEKLF
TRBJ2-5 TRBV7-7 ASSPRVGAETQY
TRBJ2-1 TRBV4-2 ASSQDVTSGGYNEQF
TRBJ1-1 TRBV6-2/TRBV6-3 ASSFQVAGPNTEAF
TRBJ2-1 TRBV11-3 ASSLAGRSYNEQF
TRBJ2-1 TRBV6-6 ASSYSLAGDEQF
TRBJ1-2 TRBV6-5 ASRGIEGVYYGYT
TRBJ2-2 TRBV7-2 ASSSGGWAGTGELF
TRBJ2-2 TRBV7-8 ASSPIYSRNTGELF
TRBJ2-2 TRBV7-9 ASSLALGEKTGELF
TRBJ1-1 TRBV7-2 ASRTGNTEAF
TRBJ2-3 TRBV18 ASSPPGAGGTDTQY
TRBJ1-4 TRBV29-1 SYRDGLNEKLF